This TCR beta chain was documented in a study of blood T cell repertoires in COVID-19. Turning to the study itself: Samples came from the United States, Italy and Spain, spanning acute and convalescent COVID-19. PBMCs, B-cell-depleted T cells, or T cells were the source of the cDNA or gDNA that made up the material.

Seattle patients were enrolled during active infection and followed longitudinally. V was clipped by 5 bases and J by 3 bases, with 6 bases between them. The CDR3 has 12 amino acids. Per germline, CDR1 MNHEY and CDR2 SVGAGI. Data came from immunoSEQ multiplex PCR; TCRdb stores just in-frame clones and leaves some out. The sample lists some 500,000 clones; 85% to 90% were seen once. The origin of this receptor is a woman aged 50 to 60 with COVID-19, enrolled during active disease. This chain joins TRBV6-5 and TRBJ2-3; weak D call: TRBD1 (5 bases). Sample: peripheral blood. As DNA, the CDR3 is TGTGCCAGCAGTCGACAGACAGATACGCAGTATTTT. Protein product: CASSRQTDTQYF.